These 9 T cell receptor beta chains were all obtained from the same sample, sequenced in a study of identical twins. Using its own MiXCR run on the 5' RACE reads, TCRdb lists one record per CDR3 protein. The table shows under 300,000 distinct CDR3 sequences, with over 12% occurring only once. Sequenced sample: memory (CD45RO+) T cells sorted from blood. Receptors were obtained from a woman between 18 and 30 years old in good health.

This rearrangement joins TRBV10-3 to TRBJ2-1, with D tentatively TRBD2 (6 bases). In germline, CDR1 is ENHRY, CDR2 SYGVKD. The CDR3 extends over 15 amino acids. V was cut by 2 bases and J by 0 bases, with 8 bases left in between. The CDR3 spells CAISERGSSYNEQFF. CDR3 coding DNA: TGTGCCATCAGTGAGCGGGGGAGCTCCTACAATGAGCAGTTCTTC.

This clonotype has a handful of counts. The chain is built from TRBV7-9 and TRBJ2-7; possibly TRBD1 for D (5 bases). CDR3 size: 11 residues. Germline V gene data show CDR1 as SEHNR and CDR2 as FQNEAQ (reference sequence). The V end was cut by 7 bases, the J end by 7 bases, with 11 bases between. CDR3 loop: CASTLKGEQYF. As DNA, the CDR3 is TGTGCCAGCACCCTAAAGGGGGAGCAGTACTTC.

Only a few counts were recorded for this clonotype. The V and J genes are TRBV19 and TRBJ2-4; D remains ambiguous. With 3 bases removed from V and 0 bases from J, the gap between germline ends came to 9 bases. CDR1 and CDR2 (germline): LNHDA, SQIVND (reference sequence). The CDR3 covers 15 residues. This chain's CDR3 is CASSIQRLAKNIQYF. The CDR3, as DNA: TGTGCCAGTAGTATCCAGCGATTAGCCAAAAACATTCAGTACTTC.

This clonotype was detected ten times or more. This rearrangement joins TRBV11-2 to TRBJ1-2; D gene unclear. Germline V gene sequence: CDR1 SGHAT, CDR2 FQNNGV. V gave up 0 bases and J gave up 7 bases, with 12 bases separating them. The CDR3 is 14 amino acids. CDR3 in amino acids: CASSLDLSTSGYTF. The CDR3 bases are TGTGCCAGCAGCTTAGATCTTTCGACCTCTGGCTACACCTTC.

This clonotype was recorded a few times. The chain is built from TRBV6-2 or TRBV6-3 and TRBJ2-7; D perhaps matches TRBD1 (6 bases). Per germline, CDR1 MNHEY and CDR2 SVGEGT. V was cut by 5 bases and J by 5 bases, with 16 bases left in between. The length of the CDR3 is 14 residues. The CDR3 DNA follows: TGTGCCAGCAGTGAGGGGGACCGGTTTAACGAGCAGTACTTC. It codes for CASSEGDRFNEQYF.

This chain joins TRBV19 and TRBJ2-3; D may be TRBD2 (5 bases). Trimming removed 3 bases at V and 0 bases at J, with 7 bases between. Germline values: CDR1 LNHDA, CDR2 SQIVND (reference sequence). The CDR3 covers 14 residues. CDR3 bases: TGTGCCAGTAGTATTCGCGGGAGCACAGATACGCAGTATTTT. Encoded protein: CASSIRGSTDTQYF.

This clonotype was seen a handful of times. The J gene is TRBJ2-4, the V gene TRBV20-1; the match to TRBD2 covers 9 bases. This CDR3 is 15 amino acids long. Germline assignment: CDR1 DFQATT and CDR2 SNEGSKA (reference sequence). J lost 8 bases, V lost 6 bases, and 14 bases had no gene match. This CDR3 reads CSANPGASGKYIQYF. CDR3 DNA sequence: TGCAGTGCCAATCCAGGGGCTAGCGGGAAGTACATTCAGTACTTC.

The rearrangement joins TRBV5-1 to TRBJ2-2; D is possibly TRBD1 (5 bases). CDR1 SGHRS and CDR2 YFSETQ come from the germline V gene. The CDR3 sequence is 15 residues long. The ends were cut back, 4 bases at V and 3 bases at J, with 13 bases in the middle. CDR3 region: CASSVFGADTGELFF. CDR3 sequence (DNA): TGCGCCAGCAGCGTATTTGGGGCGGACACCGGGGAGCTGTTTTTT.

This clonotype was picked up a small number of times. The chain recombines TRBV27 with TRBJ1-1; D unclear. V was clipped by 3 bases and J by 0 bases, with 8 bases between them. Germline V gives CDR1 MNHEY, CDR2 SMNVEV (reference sequence). The CDR3 sequence is 14 residues long. CDR3: CASSFSTVNTEAFF. CDR3 DNA sequence: TGTGCCAGCAGTTTTTCTACGGTGAACACTGAAGCTTTCTTT.